This TCR beta chain stems from a study of T-cell memory formation after mild COVID-19. The CDR3 totals 13 residues. Deletions cut 6 bases from V and 9 bases from J, with 12 bases between. From germline, CDR1 is MNHEY and CDR2 SVGAGI. TCRdb reprocessed the 5' RACE reads via MiXCR and lists one record per CDR3 protein. The sample records nearly 110,000 distinct CDR3 sequences, over 13% being singletons. This clonotype was found a few times. Its specificity is not known. Study-level results: Contracting CD4+ clones sat mainly in CM and EM; CD8+ in EMRA.

The TCR sequence derives from a man between 18 and 29 years old who had mild COVID-19 (a few samples of this study predate the infection). Cell type and time point are not known. The sequenced material came from PBMCs or a T cell subset sorted from them (not recorded which). The chain carries TRBV6-5 and TRBJ1-6; D remains ambiguous. The CDR3 nucleotides are TGTGCCAGCAGCTTGGCCCACGGTTCACCCCTCCACTTT. This sequence encodes CASSLAHGSPLHF.